A single sample is the source of the 31 T cell receptor beta chains below, sequenced in a study of CXCR3-negative and CXCR3-positive naive CD8 T cells. Overall study findings and caveats: For CXCR3-positive naive cells, TRB CDR3s were more hydrophobic than those of CXCR3-negative naive cells.

With UMI labels, 5' RACE was used to prepare the TRB cDNA libraries. With the 5' RACE reads reprocessed, TCRdb shows one record per CDR3 protein and no DNA. Its listing shows fewer than 90,000 distinct CDR3 sequences. These receptors have no identified antigens. What was sequenced was naive CXCR3+ CD8+ T cells from blood. Subset noted: CD45RO-CCR7+CD27+CD95- naive CD8+ T cells expressing CXCR3 (TNR3+). These receptors originate from a human donor in good health. Some clones in this sample may be carry-over from other donors' samples.

CDR3: CASSRAATNEKLFF. This chain joins TRBV12-3 or TRBV12-4 and TRBJ1-4. CDR3 length: 14 amino acids.

The CDR3: CASSMRRGANYGYTF. The chain uses TRBV5-1 and TRBJ1-2. Germline V gene lookup returns CDR1 SGHRS and CDR2 YFSETQ. The CDR3 covers 15 residues.

The chain uses TRBV12-3 or TRBV12-4 and TRBJ2-7; TCRdb's D call, TRBD1, is unchecked because there is no DNA. This CDR3 has 15 amino acids. The CDR3 reads CASSPYGQGKAEQYF.

This chain links TRBV5-6 with TRBJ1-2. This CDR3 contains 16 residues. Per the germline V gene, CDR1 is SGHDT and CDR2 is YYEEEE. The CDR3 is CASSPKTGALNYGYTF.

The CDR3 here is CASSLKAGARTGELFF. V gene TRBV5-1 combines with J gene TRBJ2-2; the TRBD1 assignment by TCRdb is unverifiable without DNA. Germline CDR1 reads SGHRS; CDR2 reads YFSETQ. The CDR3 spans 16 residues.

This sequence joins TRBV4-1 and TRBJ1-5; as DNA is missing, the TRBD1 call by TCRdb cannot be tested. The CDR3 spans 12 residues. Germline V gene data show CDR1 as MGHRA and CDR2 as YSYEKL. The CDR3 loop reads CASGHRGQPQHF.

The chain carries TRBV27 and TRBJ2-1. The germline V gene has CDR1 MNHEY and CDR2 SMNVEV (reference sequence). The CDR3 is 13 residues long. This CDR3 reads CASSLQVNNEQFF.

The V and J genes are TRBV5-1 and TRBJ2-7; TCRdb calls TRBD2, which cannot be checked without DNA. Germline CDR1 is SGHRS and CDR2 is YFSETQ. The CDR3 runs to 14 residues. CDR3 amino acids: CASSFLPSRDEQYF.

The chain joins TRBV7-8 to TRBJ2-3; absent DNA, TCRdb's TRBD1 call cannot be checked. This CDR3 region has 11 residues. Germline V gene lookup returns CDR1 SGHVS and CDR2 FQNEAQ. The CDR3 sequence: CASSAGDTQYF.

The rearrangement uses TRBV7-3 and TRBJ2-2; TCRdb's D call of TRBD1 is untestable without DNA. Germline assignment: CDR1 SGHTA and CDR2 FQGTGA. CDR3 size: 15 residues. This CDR3 reads CASSLYSGVPGELFF.

The chain joins TRBV9 to TRBJ2-7; TCRdb's D gene call, TRBD1, goes unchecked for lack of DNA. The CDR3 is made up of 15 amino acids. Germline V CDR1 and CDR2: SGDLS, YYNGEE. This CDR3 reads CASSAAPGQPYEQYF. Full variable domain (missing parts from reference TRBV9 and TRBJ2-7): DSGVTQTPKHLITATGQRVTLRCSPRSGDLSVYWYQQSLDQGLQFLIQYYNGEERAKGNILERFSAQQFPDLHSELNLSSLELGDSALYFCASSAAPGQPYEQYFGPGTRLTVT.

The chain links TRBV19 to TRBJ2-5. The CDR3 extends over 13 amino acids. Germline CDR1 and CDR2: LNHDA and SQIVND (reference sequence). The CDR3 reads CASSLGFQETQYF.

The chain joins TRBV4-3 to TRBJ2-3; TCRdb's D call, TRBD2, is unchecked because there is no DNA. The CDR3 consists of 16 residues. The germline CDR1 and CDR2 sequences are LGHNA and YSLEER. This CDR3 is CASSRTSGGATDTQYF.

The CDR3 sequence is CSALGTDQQTQYF. The rearrangement joins TRBV20-1 to TRBJ2-5; TCRdb lists TRBD1, though no DNA is available to test this call. Germline V gives CDR1 DFQATT, CDR2 SNEGSKA (reference sequence). This CDR3 is built from 13 residues.

V is TRBV12-3 or TRBV12-4 and J is TRBJ1-2; as DNA is missing, the TRBD1 call by TCRdb cannot be tested. The CDR3 is 13 amino acids. The CDR3 region is CASFSQGFDPLLF.

The genes are TRBV9 and TRBJ2-7; the D gene TCRdb calls, TRBD1, cannot be checked with no DNA. The germline CDR1 and CDR2 sequences are SGDLS and YYNGEE. This CDR3 spans 13 amino acids. CDR3 region: CASSPGTELPQYF.

The gene calls are TRBV7-2 and TRBJ2-7; TCRdb outputs TRBD2, but without DNA this stays unchecked. This CDR3 spans 14 amino acids. Germline V gene lookup returns CDR1 SGHTA and CDR2 FQGNSA. Here the CDR3 reads CASSYPGLAYEQYF.

This sequence joins TRBV2 and TRBJ1-1. The CDR3 has 15 residues. Germline V CDR1 and CDR2: SNHLY, FYNNEI. CDR3 in amino acids: CASRVGGAGNTEAFF.

V gene TRBV6-5 combines with J gene TRBJ2-1; TCRdb returns TRBD2, unconfirmable since there is no DNA. Germline V lookup: CDR1 MNHEY, CDR2 SVGAGI. This CDR3 contains 14 residues. The CDR3 sequence: CASSTQTTSGKQFF.

The J gene is TRBJ2-2, the V gene TRBV14; lacking DNA, the TRBD1 call made by TCRdb goes unchecked. This CDR3 has 16 amino acids. Germline values: CDR1 SGHDN, CDR2 FVKESK. The CDR3 region is CASSPWGAWGTGELFF.

This chain connects TRBV9 to TRBJ2-1. Germline lookup yields CDR1 SGDLS and CDR2 YYNGEE. There are 16 residues in the CDR3. The CDR3 sequence: CASSVAGSGLYNDQFF.

The rearrangement joins TRBV6-5 to TRBJ2-7; TCRdb outputs TRBD2, but without DNA this stays unchecked. Germline V lookup: CDR1 MNHEY, CDR2 SVGAGI. This CDR3 is 14 amino acids long. The CDR3: CASRPTFGAREQYF.

This chain connects TRBV29-1 to TRBJ2-7; no DNA is available, so the TRBD2 call from TCRdb remains unchecked. This CDR3 is 15 amino acids long. CDR1 and CDR2 (germline): SQVTM, ANQGSEA. The CDR3 sequence: CSVLNEREWKYEQYF.

This chain connects TRBV6-2 or TRBV6-3 to TRBJ2-7. The CDR3 totals 13 residues. Germline V gene data show CDR1 as MNHEY and CDR2 as SVGEGT. CDR3: CASNVGDPYEQYF.

This chain uses TRBV6-5 with TRBJ2-1; TCRdb calls TRBD2, which cannot be checked without DNA. The CDR3 runs to 13 residues. Germline-derived CDR1 and CDR2 are MNHEY and SVGAGI. CDR3 residues: CASSPGPTNEQFF.

This chain links TRBV11-3 with TRBJ2-7; TCRdb reports TRBD1, a call that lacks DNA to check it against. This CDR3 spans 15 amino acids. Germline CDR1 reads SGHNT; CDR2 reads YENEEA. The chain's CDR3 is CASSLGPGQGYEQYF.

V and J are TRBV21-1 and TRBJ2-7; with no DNA, the TCRdb D assignment of TRBD2 cannot be verified. TRBV21-1 is marked as a pseudogene. The CDR3 sequence is 15 residues long. The CDR3 loop reads CASRGGTLVTYEQYF.

This CDR3 is CASSLGAGGNTIYF. The chain links TRBV5-1 to TRBJ1-3. This CDR3 spans 14 amino acids. Germline CDR1 SGHRS, CDR2 YFSETQ.

The rearrangement joins TRBV28 to TRBJ2-1; lacking DNA, the TRBD1 call made by TCRdb goes unchecked. The CDR3 extends over 15 amino acids. Germline V lookup: CDR1 MDHEN, CDR2 SYDVKM. The CDR3 is CASSPTGRKYNEQFF.

The rearrangement links TRBV28 to TRBJ2-7; TCRdb designates TRBD2, a call that cannot be tested without DNA. The CDR3 has 15 amino acids. Germline V gene sequence: CDR1 MDHEN, CDR2 SYDVKM. The CDR3 loop is CASRGLPDTSYEQYF.

The rearrangement links TRBV5-1 to TRBJ2-3. Per germline, CDR1 SGHRS and CDR2 YFSETQ. The length of the CDR3 is 12 residues. This CDR3 reads CASSAGTDTQYF.